A single sample gave rise to the 23 T cell receptor beta chains below, sequenced in a study of blood T cell repertoires in COVID-19. The assay was immunoSEQ multiplex PCR, and TCRdb's table has in-frame clones only and misses some. In the table there are 160,000 or so clones, roughly 77% of which are singletons. The sequenced sample consisted of peripheral blood. The receptors shown here come from a human donor in a cohort sampled during active COVID-19.

This chain joins TRBV6-5 and TRBJ2-7; 9 bases are a match to TRBD2. The germline CDR1 and CDR2 sequences are MNHEY and SVGAGI. V was clipped by 11 bases and J by 7 bases; unmatched bases: 15. This CDR3 is built from 14 residues. CDR3 residues: CARAGGDFTGEQYF. CDR3 DNA: TGTGCCCGCGCGGGGGGGGACTTCACAGGGGAGCAGTACTTC.

The chain has TRBV29-1 and TRBJ2-7; TRBD2 agrees at 8 bases. The germline CDR1 and CDR2 sequences are SQVTM and ANQGSEA. The V gene end was trimmed by 4 bases and the J gene end by 2 bases; junction bases not matched to a gene: 1. The CDR3 sequence is 12 residues long. The CDR3 region has the DNA TGCAGCGTTGCCGGGAGGGCCTACGAGCAGTACTTC. Amino acid sequence: CSVAGRAYEQYF.

V and J are TRBV13 and TRBJ2-5, with 7 bases that match TRBD2. V shed 5 bases, J shed 5 bases, and the junction held 14 bases outside the gene matches. The CDR3 has 16 amino acids. The germline V gene has CDR1 PRHDT and CDR2 FYEKMQ (reference sequence). The CDR3 sequence: CASSARRALGGETQYF. The CDR3 region has the DNA TGTGCCAGCAGCGCCCGGAGGGCCCTCGGGGGGGAGACCCAGTACTTC.

This clone was found a few times. The chain joins TRBV19 to TRBJ1-2, with D perhaps TRBD1 (5 bases). The germline V gene encodes CDR1 LNHDA and CDR2 SQIVND (reference sequence). V gave up 6 bases and J gave up 8 bases, with 19 bases separating them. The CDR3 contains 14 residues. This chain's CDR3 is CASSQGGGVDGYTF. The CDR3 nucleotides read TGTGCCAGTAGCCAAGGAGGAGGGGTGGACGGCTACACCTTC.

This clone was counted only a few times. The genes are TRBV6-2 or TRBV6-3 and TRBJ1-2, with a weak D call TRBD1 (5 bases). This CDR3 has 14 amino acids. V was cut by 3 bases and J by 3 bases, with 11 bases left in between. Per germline, CDR1 MNHEY and CDR2 SVGEGT. In DNA form, the CDR3 reads TGTGCCAGCAGTTATCGTCGGACACACTATGGCTACACCTTC. The encoded protein is CASSYRRTHYGYTF.

The chain employs TRBV27 and TRBJ2-3, with D perhaps TRBD2 (6 bases). Trimming stripped 1 base from V and 0 bases from J, with 11 bases between. Germline lookup yields CDR1 MNHEY and CDR2 SMNVEV (reference sequence). This CDR3 spans 16 amino acids. The CDR3 spells CASSLYRGTSTDTQYF. Written as DNA, the CDR3 is TGTGCCAGCAGTTTATATCGCGGGACCAGCACAGATACGCAGTATTTT.

This clone was recorded a few times. This chain connects TRBV10-1 to TRBJ1-3, with D hard to call. The CDR3 spans 14 residues. V was shortened by 3 bases and J by 3 bases, with 9 bases between the two germline ends. Per germline, CDR1 WNHNN and CDR2 SYGVQD (reference sequence). The CDR3 coding sequence is TGCGCCAGCAGTGAAGCAGCGGGTGGAAACACCATATATTTT. Amino acid sequence: CASSEAAGGNTIYF.

The chain links TRBV5-4 to TRBJ2-1, with 9 bases lining up with TRBD2. The ends lost 0 bases at V and 3 bases at J; junction bases unmatched: 1. The V gene's germline CDR1 is SGHNT and CDR2 YYREEE (reference sequence). The CDR3 is 15 residues long. This CDR3 is CASSLVLAGYNEQFF. As DNA, the CDR3 is TGTGCCAGCAGCTTGGTACTAGCGGGCTACAATGAGCAGTTCTTC.

The chain is built from TRBV5-1 and TRBJ2-2; 7 bases agree with TRBD1. With V trimmed by 4 bases and J by 1 base, 10 bases remained unmatched. Germline loops: CDR1 SGHRS, CDR2 YFSETQ. The CDR3 sequence is 17 residues long. CDR3 sequence reads: CASSLEDRSLNTGELFF. As DNA, the CDR3 is TGCGCCAGCAGCCTCGAGGACAGGAGCTTGAACACCGGGGAGCTGTTTTTT. Based on the CDR3 plus reference TRBV5-1 and TRBJ2-2, the full variable domain is KAGVTQTPRYLIKTRGQQVTLSCSPISGHRSVSWYQQTPGQGLQFLFEYFSETQRNKGNFPGRFSGRQFSNSRSEMNVSTLELGDSALYLCASSLEDRSLNTGELFFGEGSRLTVL.

V gene TRBV5-1 combines with J gene TRBJ2-5; D is uncertain. CDR1 and CDR2 (germline): SGHRS, YFSETQ. The CDR3 extends over 15 amino acids. Trimming removed 0 bases from V and 5 bases from J, with 14 bases in between. The CDR3 loop is CASSLEPASRETQYF. The CDR3 DNA reads as TGCGCCAGCAGCTTGGAACCTGCCTCTCGGGAGACCCAGTACTTC.

The rearrangement joins TRBV11-2 to TRBJ2-2; perhaps TRBD1 as D (5 bases). Germline values: CDR1 SGHAT, CDR2 FQNNGV. This CDR3 comprises 14 residues. Trimming took off 5 bases at V and 3 bases at J, with 10 bases between the two ends. CDR3 residues: CASSRQGDTGELFF. CDR3 nucleotides: TGTGCCAGCAGCCGGCAGGGTGACACCGGGGAGCTGTTTTTT.

The rearrangement uses TRBV6-2 or TRBV6-3 and TRBJ2-1, with D possibly TRBD2 on 6 matching bases. The CDR3 consists of 16 residues. V was shortened by 6 bases and J by 2 bases, with 17 bases between the two germline ends. Germline CDR1 and CDR2: MNHEY and SVGEGT. The CDR3 reads CASSPSGRVTYNEQFF. The CDR3 DNA is TGTGCCAGCAGCCCATCCGGGAGAGTCACCTACAATGAGCAGTTCTTC.

The chain couples TRBV19 to TRBJ2-1; D might be TRBD1 (5 bases). Trimming pared 5 bases from V and 4 bases from J, leaving 12 bases between. This CDR3 region has 14 residues. Germline assignment: CDR1 LNHDA and CDR2 SQIVND (reference sequence). CDR3 coding DNA: TGTGCCAGTAGTCATCAGGGTTTTTACAATGAGCAGTTCTTC. It is translated as CASSHQGFYNEQFF.

This clone was seen once. This rearrangement joins TRBV2 to TRBJ2-7, with a possible D match to TRBD1 (5 bases). The CDR3 has 12 amino acids. Germline assignment: CDR1 SNHLY and CDR2 FYNNEI. The germline V and J ends were trimmed by 8 bases and 0 bases, with 8 bases remaining between them. CDR3 in DNA: TGTGCCAGCTTCGACAGCTCCTACGAGCAGTACTTC. Residues: CASFDSSYEQYF.

This chain uses TRBV13 with TRBJ2-2, with 7 bases lining up with TRBD2. Germline-derived CDR1 and CDR2 are PRHDT and FYEKMQ (reference sequence). The CDR3 contains 17 residues. The ends lost 5 bases at V and 3 bases at J; junction bases unmatched: 12. Here the CDR3 DNA reads TGTGCCAGCAGCCCCCGAAGGGCGGGAGTATACACCGGGGAGCTGTTTTTT. Amino acid sequence: CASSPRRAGVYTGELFF. Drawing the rest from reference TRBV13 and TRBJ2-2, the complete variable domain is AAGVIQSPRHLIKEKRETATLKCYPIPRHDTVYWYQQGPGQDPQFLISFYEKMQSDKGSIPDRFSAQQFSDYHSELNMSSLELGDSALYFCASSPRRAGVYTGELFFGEGSRLTVL.

The CDR3 bases are TGTGCCAGCAGCCAAGAGGGAGACGGCGGGAGTTTCTACAATGAGCAGTTCTTC. Protein product: CASSQEGDGGSFYNEQFF. The chain joins TRBV4-2 to TRBJ2-1; TRBD2 aligns across 7 bases. This CDR3 is built from 18 residues. Trimming took 0 bases from V and 3 from J; bases not matched to a gene: 11. CDR1 LGHNA and CDR2 YNFKEQ come from the germline V gene.

CDR3 amino acids: CASSPALGGSYGYTF. The CDR3 DNA follows: TGTGCCAGCAGTCCTGCCTTAGGGGGATCCTATGGCTACACCTTC. The genes are TRBV28 and TRBJ1-2; tentative D call: TRBD1 (6 bases). In germline, CDR1 is MDHEN, CDR2 SYDVKM. V was clipped by 5 bases and J by 4 bases, with 17 bases between them. The CDR3 contains 15 residues.

This chain links TRBV29-1 with TRBJ2-7, with D maybe TRBD2 (6 bases). This CDR3 has 13 amino acids. The germline V gene has CDR1 SQVTM and CDR2 ANQGSEA. V was shortened by 6 bases and J by 6 bases, with 18 bases between the two germline ends. Written as DNA, the CDR3 is TGCAGCGTACCGTGGGGGGAGCGATCCGAGCAGTACTTC. This encodes CSVPWGERSEQYF.

The CDR3: CASSQLTGEEAFF. The CDR3, as DNA: TGTGCCAGCAGCCAGTTGACAGGGGAGGAAGCTTTCTTT. This chain uses TRBV3-1 (or the pseudogene TRBV3-2) with TRBJ1-1; 8 nucleotides line up with TRBD1. Germline CDR1 LGHDT, CDR2 YNNKEL (reference sequence). The ends lost 3 bases at V and 8 bases at J; junction bases unmatched: 5. The CDR3 extends over 13 amino acids.

The chain carries TRBV6-5 and TRBJ1-3, with 7 bases matching TRBD1. The V gene end was trimmed by 4 bases and the J gene end by 5 bases; junction bases not matched to a gene: 5. Germline V gene data show CDR1 as MNHEY and CDR2 as SVGAGI. The CDR3 is 14 amino acids. The CDR3 DNA reads as TGTGCCAGCAGTTTCACAGGGGAACGAAACACCATATATTTT. Amino acids: CASSFTGERNTIYF.

This sequence joins TRBV5-6 and TRBJ2-5; 8 bases fit TRBD2. The V gene's germline CDR1 is SGHDT and CDR2 YYEEEE. With 6 bases clipped from V and 0 bases from J, the junction kept 16 bases outside the gene matches. This CDR3 is 18 amino acids long. CDR3 loop: CASNKGLAGGPYQETQYF. For the CDR3, the DNA is TGTGCCAGCAACAAGGGGCTTGCGGGGGGACCGTACCAAGAGACCCAGTACTTC.

This sequence joins TRBV11-2 and TRBJ2-5, with TRBD2 matching 14 bases. CDR3 length equals 17 residues. The V segment lost 3 bases and the J segment 0 bases; nucleotides outside the gene matches: 3. CDR1 is SGHAT, CDR2 FQNNGV, per germline. The CDR3 sequence: CASSFGTSGSYQETQYF. The CDR3 DNA is TGTGCCAGCAGCTTTGGGACTAGCGGGAGCTACCAAGAGACCCAGTACTTC.

The V call is TRBV2, the J call TRBJ2-3, with 13 bases lining up with TRBD2. V was pared by 0 bases and J by 0 bases, with 3 bases of the junction left unmatched. This CDR3 region has 18 residues. Germline CDR1 and CDR2: SNHLY and FYNNEI. The CDR3 region has the DNA TGTGCCAGCAGTGAAGCTGTACTAGCGGGAGGGAGCACAGATACGCAGTATTTT. It codes for CASSEAVLAGGSTDTQYF.